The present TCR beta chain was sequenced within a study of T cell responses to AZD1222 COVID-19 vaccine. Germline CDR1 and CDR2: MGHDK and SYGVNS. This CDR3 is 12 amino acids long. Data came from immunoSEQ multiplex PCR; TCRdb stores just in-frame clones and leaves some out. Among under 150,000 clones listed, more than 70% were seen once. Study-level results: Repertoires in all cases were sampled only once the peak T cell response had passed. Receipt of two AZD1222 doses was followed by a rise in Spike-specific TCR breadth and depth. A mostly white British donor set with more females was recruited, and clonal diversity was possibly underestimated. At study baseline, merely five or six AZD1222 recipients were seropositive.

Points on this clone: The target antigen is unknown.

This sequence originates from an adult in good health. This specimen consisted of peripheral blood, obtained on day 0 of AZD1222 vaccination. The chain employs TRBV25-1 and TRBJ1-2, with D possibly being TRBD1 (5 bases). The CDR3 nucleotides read TGTGCGGGGGGACCTTCTAACTATGGCTACACCTTC. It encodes CAGGPSNYGYTF.